One sample yielded the 7 T cell receptor beta chains listed below, sequenced in a study of OX40 agonist ivuxolimab in advanced cancers. Sequencing used immunoSEQ multiplex PCR; TCRdb keeps in-frame clones, though not all of them. The data show tens of thousands of clones, roughly 93% seen once. The sequenced sample was CD4+ or CD8+ T cells sorted from blood, obtained in a trial of the OX40 agonist ivuxolimab. The receptors originated from an adult with an advanced solid tumor such as melanoma, head and neck, liver or kidney cancer.

This chain joins TRBV6-1 and TRBJ2-7; D gene ambiguous. The germline V gene has CDR1 MNHNS and CDR2 SASEGT. The CDR3 extends over 13 amino acids. Trimming left V 10 bases short and J 1 base short, with 14 bases between. The CDR3 region has the DNA TGTGCCACCCATACGAGTGCGTCCTACGAGCAGTACTTC. Its translation: CATHTSASYEQYF.

The chain is built from TRBV27 and TRBJ1-2, with 7 bases matching TRBD1. The V and J ends lost 0 bases and 5 bases, in that order; junction bases with no gene match: 12. CDR3 length equals 17 residues. Looked up from germline, CDR1 is MNHEY and CDR2 is SMNVEV (reference sequence). The CDR3 is CASSLSGYGRGMYGYTF. In nucleotides, the CDR3 is TGTGCCAGCAGTTTATCGGGATATGGCAGGGGGATGTATGGCTACACCTTC.

This clone was found once. The V gene is TRBV4-1, the J gene TRBJ2-3; D unresolved. V lost 0 bases and J lost 6, with 7 bases in between. Germline CDR1 reads MGHRA; CDR2 reads YSYEKL. The CDR3 consists of 13 residues. CDR3 sequence reads: CASSQEGSDTQYF. CDR3 in DNA: TGCGCCAGCAGCCAAGAGGGTTCGGATACGCAGTATTTT.

The rearrangement links TRBV4-1 to TRBJ1-3, with 7 bases lining up with TRBD1. The CDR3 covers 13 residues. Germline V CDR1 and CDR2: MGHRA, YSYEKL. V trimming: 9 bases; J trimming: 0 bases; junction bases outside the gene matches: 2. CDR3 nucleotides: TGCGCCAGTGGGGACAGCTCTGGAAACACCATATATTTT. Translating it yields CASGDSSGNTIYF.

The chain joins TRBV19 to TRBJ2-7; D might be TRBD2 (5 bases). V lost 3 bases and J 3 bases, leaving 9 bases between the germline ends. The CDR3 is made up of 13 amino acids. Germline loops: CDR1 LNHDA, CDR2 SQIVND (reference sequence). In DNA, the CDR3 is TGTGCCAGTAGTATTAGGACTTACTACGAGCAGTACTTC. Translation gives CASSIRTYYEQYF.

This clone was picked up one time. The chain employs TRBV27 and TRBJ2-1; 10 nucleotides align to TRBD2. This CDR3 has 14 residues. V was clipped by 5 bases and J by 4 bases; unmatched bases: 2. From germline, CDR1 is MNHEY and CDR2 SMNVEV (reference sequence). The CDR3 loop reads CASSKRGGYNEQFF. As DNA, the CDR3 is TGTGCCAGCAGTAAGCGGGGGGGGTACAATGAGCAGTTCTTC.

The genes are TRBV6-1 and TRBJ1-1, with D perhaps matching TRBD1 (6 bases). Trimming stripped 7 bases from V and 4 bases from J, with 10 bases between. Germline V CDR1 and CDR2: MNHNS, SASEGT. The CDR3 has 12 amino acids. In nucleotides, the CDR3 is TGTGCCAGCAAGGGAGGGGGCACTGAAGCTTTCTTT. It is translated as CASKGGGTEAFF.